This T cell receptor beta chain derives from a study of CD8+ T cells in alopecia areata. Across the study: Patients in the treated group were given tofacitinib by mouth, 5 to 10 mg twice a day.

A few counts support this clone. Its ends do not fully match the called genes, so a read error is possible. TCR sequencing used cDNA made by reverse transcription of extracted RNA. The protocol was immunoSEQ multiplex PCR, while the TCRdb copy is restricted to in-frame clones and leaves out a portion. This table has 180,000 or so clones, about 63% appearing once. Those with alopecia areata gave lesional scalp punch biopsies and peripheral blood. The sample in question was CD4+ T cells sorted from blood, obtained at week 0. This TCR was recovered from a human donor with alopecia areata.

CDR3 protein: CASSFGQGEYF. The CDR3 DNA reads TGTGCCAGCAGCTTCGGACAGGGGGAGTATTTC. The chain links TRBV5-6 to TRBJ2-4; TRBD1 matches 10 bases. Germline CDR1 reads SGHDT; CDR2 reads YYEEEE. There are 11 residues in the CDR3.